The rows below give T cell receptor beta chains drawn from one sample of a study of Ad26.COV2.S vaccination and SARS-CoV-2 variants. Generated by immunoSEQ multiplex PCR, the TCRdb table keeps only in-frame clones and is missing some. Among 380,000 or so clones listed, 83% were seen once. The material was peripheral blood, obtained in a trial of Ad26.COV2.S vaccine versus placebo. The receptor set was obtained from a person between 18 and 59 years old who received the Ad26.COV2.S COVID-19 vaccine or a placebo. Both conserved end residues are part of each CDR3. D genes are given only for firm matches. Clone size is stated in some rows and not others, as once, few, many or a class when expanded.

14	-	TRBJ2-7	TRBV5-4	-	CASSLEGRDNEQYF	TGTGCCAGCAGCTTGGAGGGCAGGGACAACGAGCAGTACTTC
13	-	TRBJ2-7	TRBV4-3	-	CASSQDTTGEQYF	TGCGCCAGCAGCCAAGATACGACTGGCGAGCAGTACTTC
12	-	TRBJ2-7	TRBV5-1	-	CASSLTGGPEYF	TGCGCCAGCAGCTTAACCGGCGGGCCGGAGTACTTC
14	-	TRBJ2-5	TRBV29-1	TRBD2	CSVMGLAGGETQYF	TGCAGCGTCATGGGACTAGCGGGGGGGGAGACCCAGTACTTC
15	-	TRBJ2-2	TRBV19	-	CASSVDGRYTGELFF	TGTGCCAGTAGTGTAGATGGGAGATACACCGGGGAGCTGTTTTTT
13	-	TRBJ1-3	TRBV2	TRBD1	CASRRDSGNTIYF	TGTGCCAGCAGGAGGGACAGTGGAAACACCATATATTTT
13	-	TRBJ1-2	TRBV3-1/TRBV3-2	-	CASSHVPATGYTF	TGTGCCAGCAGCCACGTTCCCGCCACTGGCTACACCTTC
16	-	TRBJ2-1	TRBV7-9	TRBD2	CASSLGYGGGYNEQFF	TGTGCCAGCAGCTTAGGGTACGGCGGGGGATACAATGAGCAGTTCTTC
15	-	TRBJ2-3	TRBV19	-	CASSIQGPGTDTQYF	TGTGCCAGTAGTATACAGGGTCCCGGCACAGATACGCAGTATTTT
13	once	TRBJ2-7	TRBV6-5	-	CASSWDTPYEQYF	TGTGCCAGCAGTTGGGACACCCCTTACGAGCAGTACTTC
14	-	TRBJ1-2	TRBV5-6	-	CASSPQGFGYGYTF	TGTGCCAGCAGCCCCCAGGGTTTTGGCTATGGCTACACCTTC
17	-	TRBJ2-7	TRBV11-2	-	CASTTPGARESSYEQYF	TGTGCCAGCACCACGCCGGGGGCGCGGGAGTCCTCCTACGAGCAGTACTTC
15	once	TRBJ1-4	TRBV4-3	-	CASSQSHRENEKLFF	TGCGCCAGCAGCCAAAGTCACAGGGAAAATGAAAAACTGTTTTTT
14	-	TRBJ1-1	TRBV10-3	-	CAIGTGLRNTEAFF	TGTGCCATCGGCACAGGGCTGAGGAACACTGAAGCTTTCTTT
14	-	TRBJ1-1	TRBV10-3	-	CAISERASGTEAFF	TGTGCCATCAGTGAGAGGGCCTCTGGTACTGAAGCTTTCTTT
15	-	TRBJ1-2	TRBV7-9	-	CASSLVYRSNYGYTF	TGTGCCAGCAGCTTAGTTTACAGGTCCAACTATGGCTACACCTTC
15	-	TRBJ2-7	TRBV5-4	TRBD1	CASSPSRGQIYEQYF	TGTGCCAGCAGCCCAAGTAGGGGACAGATCTACGAGCAGTACTTC
13	-	TRBJ1-4	TRBV29-1	-	CSTTAGVNEKLFF	TGCAGCACGACGGCAGGGGTTAATGAAAAACTGTTTTTT
17	-	TRBJ2-1	TRBV13	TRBD2	CASSTLTGTSGLNEQFF	TGTGCCAGCAGCACCCTCACCGGGACTAGCGGATTAAATGAGCAGTTCTTC
16	-	TRBJ2-1	TRBV10-3	TRBD2	CAISDQKGLARNEQFF	TGTGCCATCAGTGATCAGAAGGGACTAGCACGAAATGAGCAGTTCTTC
14	-	TRBJ1-2	TRBV2	TRBD1	CASRPGQGNYGYTF	TGTGCCAGCAGGCCGGGACAGGGGAACTATGGCTACACCTTC
16	-	TRBJ2-1	TRBV4-2	TRBD2	CASSQEGAGENNEQFF	TGTGCCAGCAGCCAAGAAGGAGCGGGAGAGAACAATGAGCAGTTCTTC
13	many	TRBJ2-7	TRBV28	TRBD1	CASGQGAIDEQYF	TGTGCCAGCGGACAGGGGGCAATCGACGAGCAGTACTTC
13	-	TRBJ2-5	TRBV20-1	-	CSASWWSQETQYF	TGCAGTGCTAGTTGGTGGTCCCAAGAGACCCAGTACTTC
15	-	TRBJ2-3	TRBV10-3	TRBD2	CAISRAGGHADTQYF	TGTGCCATCAGTCGAGCGGGGGGCCACGCAGATACGCAGTATTTT
17	-	TRBJ1-3	TRBV5-1	-	CASSPSSSGSSGNTIYF	TGCGCCAGCAGCCCATCTTCCTCAGGGAGCTCTGGAAACACCATATATTTT
13	-	TRBJ2-1	TRBV4-1	-	CASSPRSYNEQFF	TGCGCCAGCAGCCCCCGGTCCTACAATGAGCAGTTCTTC
14	few	TRBJ1-6	TRBV10-2	-	CASRWGGKESPLHF	TGCGCCAGCCGGTGGGGTGGGAAGGAATCACCCCTCCACTTT
16	once	TRBJ2-7	TRBV27	-	CASSSNRLVRPLEQYF	TGTGCCAGCAGTTCCAACCGACTAGTGCGTCCCCTCGAGCAGTACTTC
14	once	TRBJ1-5	TRBV20-1	-	CSASDGPPNQPQHF	TGCAGTGCTAGTGATGGGCCCCCCAATCAGCCCCAGCATTTT
14	-	TRBJ2-7	TRBV19	TRBD1	CASSSLDREYEQYF	TGTGCCAGTAGTTCCCTGGACAGGGAATACGAGCAGTACTTC
15	-	TRBJ1-2	TRBV7-8	-	CASSLALRRANGYTF	TGTGCCAGCAGCTTAGCGCTTCGCAGGGCGAATGGCTACACCTTC
13	-	TRBJ1-1	TRBV2	-	CASNYGRAPEAFF	TGTGCCAGCAATTACGGGCGCGCCCCGGAAGCTTTCTTT
18	-	TRBJ2-1	TRBV7-9	TRBD2	CASSTDLRTSGRGNEQFF	TGTGCCAGCAGCACCGACCTCCGGACTAGCGGGAGGGGGAATGAGCAGTTCTTC
13	-	TRBJ2-5	TRBV5-4	-	CASTSLAQETQYF	TGTGCCAGCACGTCGTTAGCCCAAGAGACCCAGTACTTC
16	-	TRBJ2-3	TRBV6-1	TRBD2	CASSEIGLAWADTQYF	TGTGCCAGCAGTGAAATCGGACTAGCTTGGGCAGATACGCAGTATTTT
14	-	TRBJ2-1	TRBV6-2/TRBV6-3	-	CASSSDHGVDEQFF	TGTGCCAGCAGTTCCGACCACGGGGTGGATGAGCAGTTCTTC
15	-	TRBJ1-1	TRBV19	-	CASTRRAPPGTEAFF	TGTGCCAGTACCCGAAGGGCCCCCCCGGGCACTGAAGCTTTCTTT
13	-	TRBJ1-3	TRBV7-3	-	CASSSQEANTIYF	TGTGCCAGCAGCTCTCAGGAAGCAAACACCATATATTTT
15	-	TRBJ2-7	TRBV15	TRBD1	CATSTPGQDFYEQYF	TGTGCCACCAGCACTCCGGGACAGGACTTCTACGAGCAGTACTTC
15	-	TRBJ2-1	TRBV27	TRBD2	CVSSSAGEGYNEQFF	TGTGTCAGCAGTTCTGCGGGAGAGGGGTACAATGAGCAGTTCTTC
14	-	TRBJ2-7	TRBV5-5	-	CASSTATSYSEQYF	TGTGCCAGCAGCACCGCGACTAGTTACTCGGAGCAGTACTTC
14	once	TRBJ1-2	TRBV5-1	TRBD1	CASSTRQGSYGYTF	TGCGCCAGCAGCACGCGACAGGGGTCCTATGGCTACACCTTC
14	few	TRBJ1-4	TRBV19	-	CASSMQVTNEKLFF	TGTGCCAGTAGTATGCAGGTGACAAATGAAAAACTGTTTTTT
14	-	TRBJ1-5	TRBV19	-	CASKLERFNQPQHF	TGTGCCAGTAAACTTGAGCGGTTCAATCAGCCCCAGCATTTT
14	-	TRBJ1-2	TRBV11-2	-	CASSLELTAGGYTF	TGTGCCAGCAGCTTAGAATTGACAGCCGGTGGCTACACCTTC
16	-	TRBJ2-5	TRBV18	-	CASSTLPTGLEETQYF	TGTGCCAGCTCGACCTTACCGACTGGACTTGAAGAGACCCAGTACTTC
15	-	TRBJ2-7	TRBV19	TRBD2	CASGTSGASSYEQYF	TGTGCCAGTGGGACTAGCGGCGCTAGCTCCTACGAGCAGTACTTC